The 11 T cell receptor beta chains listed next were all sequenced from one sample in a study of blood T cell repertoires in COVID-19. Repertoires were generated with immunoSEQ multiplex PCR, while TCRdb's copy carries only in-frame clones and drops some. This table holds some 180,000 clones, just under 85% found once. The sequenced sample consisted of peripheral blood. The receptors stem from a woman aged 80 or older with COVID-19, enrolled during active disease.

This clone was seen once. The chain employs TRBV2 and TRBJ2-3; 8 bases map to TRBD1. Germline loops: CDR1 SNHLY, CDR2 FYNNEI. This CDR3 is 16 amino acids long. V was clipped by 1 base and J by 11 bases; unmatched bases: 14. Written as DNA, the CDR3 is TGTGCCAGCAGTGAAGGTGGGACAGGTTACGTTTGGGTGCAGTATTTT. Its protein product is CASSEGGTGYVWVQYF. The full variable domain, with the rest looked up from reference TRBV2 and TRBJ2-3, is EPEVTQTPSHQVTQMGQEVILRCVPISNHLYFYWYRQILGQKVEFLVSFYNNEISEKSEIFDDQFSVERPDGSNFTLKIRSTKLEDSAMYFCASSEGGTGYVWVQYFGPGTRLTVL.

The chain joins TRBV7-6 to TRBJ2-3; 9 bases align to TRBD2. The CDR3 loop spans 17 amino acids. Losses at the gene ends were 2 bases for V and 1 base for J; bases not matched to a gene: 7. Germline lookup yields CDR1 SGHVS and CDR2 FNYEAQ. The CDR3 DNA sequence: TGTGCCAGCAGCTTAAGGAGACTAGCGGACGGCACAGATACGCAGTATTTT. It yields the protein CASSLRRLADGTDTQYF. Filled out from reference TRBV7-6 and TRBJ2-3, the complete variable domain reads GAGVSQSPRYKVTKRGQDVALRCDPISGHVSLYWYRQALGQGPEFLTYFNYEAQQDKSGLPNDRFSAERPEGSISTLTIQRTEQRDSAMYRCASSLRRLADGTDTQYFGPGTRLTVL.

The chain is built from TRBV5-4 and TRBJ2-7; the match to TRBD2 covers 8 bases. V shed 0 bases and J 7 bases; nucleotides not matched to a gene: 6. Germline loops: CDR1 SGHNT, CDR2 YYREEE (reference sequence). This CDR3 contains 14 residues. CDR3: CASSLGLAGVEQYF. The CDR3 nucleotides are TGTGCCAGCAGCTTGGGGCTAGCGGGTGTTGAGCAGTACTTC.

The genes are TRBV3-1 (or the pseudogene TRBV3-2) and TRBJ2-1, with TRBD2 matching over 7 bases. In germline, CDR1 is LGHDT, CDR2 YNNKEL (reference sequence). Trimming took 5 bases from V and 6 from J; bases not matched to a gene: 7. The CDR3 is 14 amino acids. CDR3 sequence: CASSNALASNEQFF. The CDR3 region has the DNA TGTGCCAGCAGCAACGCACTAGCGAGCAATGAGCAGTTCTTC.

The chain couples TRBV5-6 to TRBJ1-1, with 9 bases fitting TRBD1. V gave up 4 bases and J gave up 2 bases; unmatched junction bases: 3. Germline assignment: CDR1 SGHDT and CDR2 YYEEEE. The CDR3 consists of 14 residues. The chain's CDR3 is CASSRDRVNTEAFF. DNA for the CDR3: TGTGCCAGCAGCCGGGACAGGGTAAACACTGAAGCTTTCTTT.

To note about this clone: The same CDR3 arises from other DNA sequences in this sample as well. The V and J genes are TRBV5-1 and TRBJ1-1; D perhaps matches TRBD1 (6 bases). V lost 0 bases and J 4 bases, leaving 7 bases between the germline ends. This CDR3 contains 13 residues. CDR1 is SGHRS, CDR2 YFSETQ, per germline. The CDR3 reads CASSLGGGTEAFF. In DNA form, the CDR3 reads TGCGCCAGCAGCTTGGGAGGGGGCACTGAAGCTTTCTTT.

The chain joins TRBV2 to TRBJ2-7; TRBD2 aligns across 12 bases. The CDR3 contains 15 residues. Germline V CDR1 and CDR2: SNHLY, FYNNEI. The junction had 5 bases not matched to a gene; V was cut back by 6 bases and J by 2 bases. Here the CDR3 DNA reads TGTGCCAGCAGGGGACTAGCGGGCCTCCCCTACGAGCAGTACTTC. This sequence encodes CASRGLAGLPYEQYF.

The V call is TRBV10-3, the J call TRBJ1-3; D ambiguous. The V end was cut by 0 bases, the J end by 2 bases, with 8 bases between. CDR1 is ENHRY and CDR2 is SYGVKD in the germline V gene. CDR3 length: 15 residues. The CDR3 nucleotides read TGTGCCATCAGTGAGTCAGGCGGGACTGGAAACACCATATATTTT. Translation gives CAISESGGTGNTIYF.

This chain joins TRBV19 and TRBJ2-7; TRBD2 is a possible D gene (6 bases). V was shortened by 4 bases and J by 0 bases, with 13 bases between the two germline ends. The CDR3 contains 15 residues. The germline V gene encodes CDR1 LNHDA and CDR2 SQIVND (reference sequence). CDR3 sequence: CASSTRRGNSYEQYF. The CDR3 coding sequence is TGTGCCAGTAGTACCCGTCGCGGGAACTCCTACGAGCAGTACTTC.

V gene TRBV5-5 combines with J gene TRBJ2-1; 8 nucleotides agree with TRBD1. CDR3 length equals 18 residues. V dropped 4 bases and J dropped 3; count of bases not matched to a gene: 15. CDR1 and CDR2 from the germline V gene are SGHKS and YYEKEE (reference sequence). CDR3: CASSRDRGPVAFYNEQFF. The DNA for the CDR3 is TGTGCCAGCAGCCGAGACAGGGGTCCTGTGGCTTTCTACAATGAGCAGTTCTTC.

V and J are TRBV28 and TRBJ1-5; 7 nucleotides align to TRBD1. CDR1 is MDHEN and CDR2 is SYDVKM in the germline V gene. The CDR3 covers 15 residues. The J segment lost 2 bases and the V segment lost 6 bases, leaving 7 bases of the junction unmatched. In DNA form, the CDR3 reads TGTGCCAGCAGCCAAACAGGGGACGGCAATCAGCCCCAGCATTTT. It is translated as CASSQTGDGNQPQHF.